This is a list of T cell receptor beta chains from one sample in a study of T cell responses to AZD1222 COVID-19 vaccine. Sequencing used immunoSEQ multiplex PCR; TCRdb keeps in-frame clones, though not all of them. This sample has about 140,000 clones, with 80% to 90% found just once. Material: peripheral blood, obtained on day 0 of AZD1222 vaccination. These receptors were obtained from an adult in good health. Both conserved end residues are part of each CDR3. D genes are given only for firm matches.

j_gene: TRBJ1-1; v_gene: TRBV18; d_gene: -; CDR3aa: CASSPTDSKNTEAFF; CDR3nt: TGTGCCAGCTCACCGACAGACAGTAAGAACACTGAAGCTTTCTTT
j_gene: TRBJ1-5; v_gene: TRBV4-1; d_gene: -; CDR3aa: CASSHGEDQPQHF; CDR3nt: TGCGCCAGCAGCCATGGTGAGGATCAGCCCCAGCATTTT
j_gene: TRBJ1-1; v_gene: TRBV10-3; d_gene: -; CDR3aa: CAIRWAGNTEAFF; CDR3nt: TGTGCCATCAGGTGGGCAGGTAACACTGAAGCTTTCTTT
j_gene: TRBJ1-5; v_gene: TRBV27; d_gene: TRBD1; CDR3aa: CASSLRGQGAYSNQPQHF; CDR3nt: TGTGCCAGCAGTTTACGTGGACAGGGGGCGTATAGCAATCAGCCCCAGCATTTT
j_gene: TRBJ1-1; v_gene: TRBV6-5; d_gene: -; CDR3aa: CASSYWGRPNTEAFF; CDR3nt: TGTGCCAGCAGTTACTGGGGCAGACCCAACACTGAAGCTTTCTTT
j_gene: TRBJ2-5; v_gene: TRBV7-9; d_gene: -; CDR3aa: CASSLATRETQYF; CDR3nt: TGTGCCAGCAGCTTAGCGACCAGGGAGACCCAGTACTTC
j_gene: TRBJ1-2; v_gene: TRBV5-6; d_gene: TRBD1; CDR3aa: CASSYGQGFGGYTF; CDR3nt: TGTGCCAGCAGCTACGGACAGGGGTTCGGGGGCTACACCTTC
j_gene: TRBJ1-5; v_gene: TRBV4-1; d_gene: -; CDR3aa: CASSQVSNQPQHF; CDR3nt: TGCGCCAGCAGCCAGGTCAGCAATCAGCCCCAGCATTTT
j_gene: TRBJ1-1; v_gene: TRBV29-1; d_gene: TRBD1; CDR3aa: CSVDPRGQANTEAFF; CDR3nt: TGCAGCGTTGATCCCCGAGGACAGGCTAACACTGAAGCTTTCTTT
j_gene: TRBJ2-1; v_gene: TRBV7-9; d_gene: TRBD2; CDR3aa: CASSLTGGGSNEQFF; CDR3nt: TGTGCCAGCAGCTTAACGGGAGGTGGGTCCAATGAGCAGTTCTTC
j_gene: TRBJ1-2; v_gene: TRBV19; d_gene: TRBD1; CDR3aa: CASSIIFGQGANYGYTF; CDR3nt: TGTGCCAGTAGTATTATATTCGGACAGGGAGCTAACTATGGCTACACCTTC